These 31 T cell receptor beta chains were all obtained from the same sample, sequenced in a study of blood T cell repertoires in COVID-19. Generated by immunoSEQ multiplex PCR, the TCRdb table keeps only in-frame clones and is missing some. This table holds 170,000 or so clones, less than 90% found once. Sequences were obtained from peripheral blood. These receptors all stem from a man aged 18 to 29 with active or convalescent COVID-19.

The chain carries TRBV5-1 and TRBJ1-1; TRBD1 is a possible D gene (6 bases). Germline V lookup: CDR1 SGHRS, CDR2 YFSETQ. With 0 bases removed from V and 3 bases from J, the gap between germline ends came to 12 bases. The CDR3 covers 15 residues. The CDR3 sequence is CASSLGRAGDTEAFF. The CDR3 DNA reads as TGCGCCAGCAGCTTGGGTAGGGCAGGGGACACTGAAGCTTTCTTT.

This clone was recorded once. The chain's CDR3 is CASSFQGDNQPQHF. CDR3 sequence (DNA): TGTGCCAGCAGTTTCCAGGGGGACAATCAGCCCCAGCATTTT. The chain links TRBV6-5 to TRBJ1-5, with 7 positions matching TRBD1. The CDR3 length is 14 residues. The germline gives CDR1 MNHEY, CDR2 SVGAGI. The junction had 3 bases not matched to a gene; V was cut back by 4 bases and J by 3 bases.

This chain uses TRBV25-1 with TRBJ2-5; 7 bases match TRBD1. CDR1 and CDR2 (germline): MGHDK, SYGVNS. With V trimmed by 1 base and J by 1 base, 3 bases remained unmatched. This CDR3 contains 15 residues. This CDR3 is CASSEFRQGQETQYF. DNA for the CDR3: TGTGCCAGCAGTGAATTCCGACAGGGCCAAGAGACCCAGTACTTC.

The chain recombines TRBV14 with TRBJ1-1; D is ambiguous. The CDR3 sequence is 15 residues long. CDR1 SGHDN and CDR2 FVKESK come from the germline V gene. The V end was cut by 1 base, the J end by 1 base, with 10 bases between. CDR3 bases: TGTGCCAGCAGCCAAGTATTCCGGGGGAACACTGAAGCTTTCTTT. Translating it yields CASSQVFRGNTEAFF. The full variable domain, with the rest looked up from reference TRBV14 and TRBJ1-1, is EAGVTQFPSHSVIEKGQTVTLRCDPISGHDNLYWYRRVMGKEIKFLLHFVKESKQDESGMPNNRFLAERTGGTYSTLKVQPAELEDSGVYFCASSQVFRGNTEAFFGQGTRLTVV.

A note on this clone: One end of the junction does not line up with germline, which may come from a read error. The DNA of the CDR3 is TGTGCTAGCAGCGAAAGTGGGAGGGTCGGGGCAGATACGCAGTATTTT. This codes for CASSESGRVGADTQYF. The chain is built from TRBV7-7 and TRBJ2-3, with 7 nucleotides matching TRBD2. This CDR3 contains 16 residues. Germline loops: CDR1 SSHAT, CDR2 FNYEAQ (reference sequence).

V usage is TRBV3-1 (or the pseudogene TRBV3-2) and J usage is TRBJ2-7; 7 nucleotides line up with TRBD2. Germline V lookup: CDR1 LGHDT, CDR2 YNNKEL (reference sequence). The CDR3 consists of 14 residues. V lost 1 base to trimming and J lost 0 bases; unmatched junction nucleotides: 0. CDR3 coding DNA: TGTGCCAGCAGCCAAGGGACTAGCTCCTACGAGCAGTACTTC. It encodes CASSQGTSSYEQYF.

This chain connects TRBV7-2 to TRBJ1-1; a weak D match, TRBD1 (6 bases). The CDR3 extends over 20 amino acids. Between the trimmed V and J ends, which lost 0 bases and 3 bases, there was a span of 26 bases. The germline CDR1 and CDR2 sequences are SGHTA and FQGNSA. This chain's CDR3 is CASSLALQGLGPAFHTEAFF. CDR3 nucleotide sequence: TGTGCCAGCAGCTTAGCATTACAGGGCCTCGGGCCAGCCTTCCACACTGAAGCTTTCTTT.

The chain links TRBV21-1 to TRBJ2-3; TRBD1 is taken as the D call from the table, unchecked against the DNA. TRBV21-1 is shown as a pseudogene. This CDR3 region has 17 residues. The CDR3 reads CASGDLTPDRGTDTQYF. In DNA, the CDR3 is TGTGCCAGCGGTGATCTTACACCGGACAGGGGCACAGATACGCAGTATTTT.

V and J are TRBV5-6 and TRBJ1-2; unclear D gene. The germline V gene encodes CDR1 SGHDT and CDR2 YYEEEE. Trimming shortened V by 3 bases and J by 3 bases, and 12 bases separated the two germline ends. CDR3 size: 14 residues. For the CDR3, the DNA is TGTGCCAGCAGCTCCATCGGGGAATACTATGGCTACACCTTC. It yields the protein CASSSIGEYYGYTF.

The J gene is TRBJ2-3, the V gene TRBV5-8; D is possibly TRBD2 (5 bases). Germline-derived CDR1 and CDR2 are SGHTS and YDEGEE. Trimming shortened V by 1 base and J by 4 bases, and 19 bases separated the two germline ends. The CDR3 consists of 17 residues. The CDR3 DNA is TGTGCCAGCAGCTTGCCGGGAACTTTTCGTATCCCAGATACGCAGTATTTT. The encoded protein is CASSLPGTFRIPDTQYF.

The rearrangement links TRBV11-2 to TRBJ2-7, with D possibly TRBD2 on 6 matching bases. V lost 7 bases and J lost 0, with 19 bases in between. The CDR3 spans 16 residues. The germline CDR1 and CDR2 sequences are SGHAT and FQNNGV. The CDR3 protein is CASTLSGVTLSYEQYF. CDR3 DNA: TGTGCCAGCACACTCTCGGGAGTTACACTCTCCTACGAGCAGTACTTC.

J is TRBJ2-7 and V is TRBV4-2; the match to TRBD1 covers 12 bases. The CDR3 consists of 14 residues. The germline V gene encodes CDR1 LGHNA and CDR2 YNFKEQ. V shed 3 bases and J 7 bases; nucleotides not matched to a gene: 4. CDR3 DNA sequence: TGTGCCAGCAGCCAGCGGGACAGGGGGCTAGAGCAGTACTTC. Its translation: CASSQRDRGLEQYF.

V and J are TRBV7-8 and TRBJ2-6; 9 bases are a match to TRBD1. The CDR3 is made up of 14 amino acids. CDR1 is SGHVS and CDR2 is FQNEAQ in the germline V gene. The CDR3 region has the DNA TGTGGAACAGGGGGCTTTTCAGGGGCCAACGTCCTGACTTTC. The encoded protein is CGTGGFSGANVLTF.

The chain has TRBV2 and TRBJ1-3, with D possibly TRBD1 on 6 matching bases. There are 15 residues in the CDR3. V lost 5 bases and J 2 bases, leaving 13 bases between the germline ends. Germline assignment: CDR1 SNHLY and CDR2 FYNNEI. The CDR3 sequence is CASSKKGVTGNTIYF. DNA for the CDR3: TGTGCCAGCAGTAAAAAGGGGGTAACTGGAAACACCATATATTTT.

This clone came up once. The V call is TRBV28, the J call TRBJ2-1; 8 positions agree with TRBD2. The CDR3 contains 15 residues. Germline lookup yields CDR1 MDHEN and CDR2 SYDVKM. Unmatched junction bases numbered 6, after V lost 5 bases and J lost 3 bases. The CDR3 bases are TGTGCCAGCAGTCCATTAGCGGGGAGCTACAATGAGCAGTTCTTC. It specifies CASSPLAGSYNEQFF.

This clone was counted a few times. V is TRBV5-6 and J is TRBJ2-1; D unresolved. V was clipped by 3 bases and J by 8 bases, with 15 bases between them. This CDR3 is 14 amino acids long. Per germline, CDR1 SGHDT and CDR2 YYEEEE. The CDR3 DNA is TGTGCCAGCAGCTCGATGTCTAACTTATATGAGCAGTTCTTC. It specifies CASSSMSNLYEQFF.

J is TRBJ1-4 and V is TRBV5-1; D may be TRBD1 (5 bases). Trimming took off 1 base at V and 8 bases at J, with 12 bases between the two ends. Germline CDR1 is SGHRS and CDR2 is YFSETQ. The CDR3 length is 14 residues. The DNA for the CDR3 is TGCGCCAGCAGCTTGCGAACAGGATACGAAAAACTGTTTTTT. Translation gives CASSLRTGYEKLFF.

This chain uses TRBV7-2 with TRBJ2-3; the D gene is possibly TRBD1 (5 bases). The V and J ends lost 1 base and 0 bases respectively, with 8 bases between them. CDR3 length: 15 residues. CDR1 is SGHTA, CDR2 FQGNSA, per germline. CDR3 protein: CASSLVDISTDTQYF. DNA for the CDR3: TGTGCCAGCAGCTTAGTGGACATAAGCACAGATACGCAGTATTTT.

A single count supports this clone. The chain combines TRBV6-1 with TRBJ1-5, with D hard to call. Germline CDR1 MNHNS, CDR2 SASEGT. The V end lost 3 bases, the J end lost 7 bases, and 13 bases lay between the germline ends. This CDR3 spans 14 amino acids. CDR3 in amino acids: CASSEGRLRQPQHF. The DNA for the CDR3 is TGTGCCAGCAGTGAGGGCAGGCTCCGGCAGCCCCAGCATTTT.

This clone has more than one count but fewer than ten. CDR3: CASSAEGVRDGYTF. In DNA form, the CDR3 reads TGCGCCAGCAGCGCCGAGGGGGTTAGGGATGGCTACACCTTC. This rearrangement joins TRBV5-1 to TRBJ1-2; D is possibly TRBD1 (6 bases). Germline V gives CDR1 SGHRS, CDR2 YFSETQ. Between the trimmed V and J ends, which lost 4 bases and 6 bases, there was a span of 16 bases. The CDR3 has 14 amino acids.

As concerns this clone: This specimen includes other DNA sequences encoding the same CDR3. The chain recombines TRBV5-1 with TRBJ2-3; D gene unclear. Per germline, CDR1 SGHRS and CDR2 YFSETQ. The CDR3 runs to 12 residues. The V end lost 0 bases, the J end lost 5 bases, and 4 bases lay between the germline ends. The DNA of the CDR3 is TGCGCCAGCAGCTTGGTCGGAGATACGCAGTATTTT. Translated, it gives CASSLVGDTQYF.

This clone was seen a single time. The V gene is TRBV19, the J gene TRBJ1-2, with a tentative D call TRBD1 (5 bases). V lost 6 bases and J lost 4, with 12 bases in between. Germline CDR1 is LNHDA and CDR2 is SQIVND (reference sequence). The CDR3 consists of 13 residues. The CDR3 nucleotides read TGTGCCAGTAGGGCAGGGCTGAGCTATGGCTACACCTTC. Translated: CASRAGLSYGYTF.

This chain uses TRBV5-1 with TRBJ2-7, with D perhaps matching TRBD2 (6 bases). In germline, CDR1 is SGHRS, CDR2 YFSETQ. CDR3 length: 14 amino acids. V dropped 6 bases and J dropped 2 bases, with 15 bases sitting between them. The CDR3 sequence: CASNPGDATYEQYF. Here the CDR3 DNA reads TGCGCCAGCAACCCGGGGGACGCTACCTACGAGCAGTACTTC. The full variable domain, its missing parts supplied by reference TRBV5-1 and TRBJ2-7, is KAGVTQTPRYLIKTRGQQVTLSCSPISGHRSVSWYQQTPGQGLQFLFEYFSETQRNKGNFPGRFSGRQFSNSRSEMNVSTLELGDSALYLCASNPGDATYEQYFGPGTRLTVT.

This chain connects TRBV9 to TRBJ1-5; TRBD1 matches at 7 bases. V dropped 3 bases and J dropped 2; count of bases not matched to a gene: 2. This CDR3 contains 14 residues. The germline CDR1 and CDR2 sequences are SGDLS and YYNGEE. The CDR3 bases are TGTGCCAGCAGCGCCACAGGGGGCAATCAGCCCCAGCATTTT. Its translation: CASSATGGNQPQHF. Combining the CDR3 with reference TRBV9 and TRBJ1-5 gives the whole variable domain DSGVTQTPKHLITATGQRVTLRCSPRSGDLSVYWYQQSLDQGLQFLIQYYNGEERAKGNILERFSAQQFPDLHSELNLSSLELGDSALYFCASSATGGNQPQHFGDGTRLSIL.

This clone was counted a single time. V and J are TRBV3-1 (or the pseudogene TRBV3-2) and TRBJ2-4; 7 bases are a match to TRBD2. Germline values: CDR1 LGHDT, CDR2 YNNKEL (reference sequence). Unmatched junction bases numbered 9, after V lost 4 bases and J lost 3 bases. The CDR3 runs to 16 residues. The CDR3 reads CASSPSGGRFKNIQYF. The CDR3, as DNA: TGTGCCAGCAGCCCGTCGGGGGGAAGGTTCAAAAACATTCAGTACTTC.

This clone was seen only a few times. This chain uses TRBV6-5 with TRBJ1-6, with 10 nucleotides matching TRBD1. CDR1 and CDR2 (germline): MNHEY, SVGAGI. The CDR3 spans 15 residues. With 2 bases clipped from V and 7 bases from J, the junction kept 2 bases outside the gene matches. CDR3 sequence: CASSYEGQGNSPLHF. CDR3 DNA sequence: TGTGCCAGCAGTTACGAGGGACAGGGGAATTCACCCCTCCACTTT.

The genes are TRBV4-2 and TRBJ2-4, with TRBD2 matching over 10 bases. This CDR3 region has 20 residues. The germline V gene has CDR1 LGHNA and CDR2 YNFKEQ. Trimming took 0 bases from V and 0 from J; bases not matched to a gene: 11. CDR3: CASSQDQGELAGLAKNIQYF. The DNA for the CDR3 is TGTGCCAGCAGCCAAGATCAGGGGGAACTAGCGGGACTAGCCAAAAACATTCAGTACTTC.

The chain employs TRBV10-2 and TRBJ1-4; D gene unclear. Trimming stripped 0 bases from V and 11 bases from J, with 13 bases between. Germline CDR1 WSHSY, CDR2 SAAADI. The CDR3 runs 14 residues. The CDR3 coding sequence is TGCGCCAGCAGTGAGTCCGGAGACGCTAAGAAACTGTTTTTT. Residues: CASSESGDAKKLFF.

The chain's CDR3 is CASSGVGLMNTEAFF. As DNA, the CDR3 is TGTGCCAGCAGCGGGGTAGGGCTCATGAACACTGAAGCTTTCTTT. The chain uses TRBV6-5 and TRBJ1-1, with D hard to call. Germline V gene sequence: CDR1 MNHEY, CDR2 SVGAGI. This CDR3 region has 15 residues. V lost 6 bases to trimming and J lost 0 bases, with 14 bases between them.

The genes are TRBV6-6 and TRBJ1-2; no reliable D call. V lost 2 bases to trimming and J lost 8 bases, with 9 bases between them. Germline CDR1 and CDR2: MNHNY and SVGAGI (reference sequence). This CDR3 is built from 12 residues. The CDR3 nucleotides are TGTGCCAGCAGTTACCCTACTACAGGCTACACCTTC. Amino acid sequence: CASSYPTTGYTF.

This clone occurred once. V is TRBV6-5 and J is TRBJ2-1; 7 nucleotides match TRBD1. There are 14 residues in the CDR3. Germline CDR1 is MNHEY and CDR2 is SVGAGI. The J segment lost 7 bases and the V segment lost 4 bases, leaving 7 bases of the junction unmatched. CDR3 nucleotide sequence: TGTGCCAGCAGTTTCGGGACAGCTGGGAATGAGCAGTTCTTC. This encodes CASSFGTAGNEQFF.